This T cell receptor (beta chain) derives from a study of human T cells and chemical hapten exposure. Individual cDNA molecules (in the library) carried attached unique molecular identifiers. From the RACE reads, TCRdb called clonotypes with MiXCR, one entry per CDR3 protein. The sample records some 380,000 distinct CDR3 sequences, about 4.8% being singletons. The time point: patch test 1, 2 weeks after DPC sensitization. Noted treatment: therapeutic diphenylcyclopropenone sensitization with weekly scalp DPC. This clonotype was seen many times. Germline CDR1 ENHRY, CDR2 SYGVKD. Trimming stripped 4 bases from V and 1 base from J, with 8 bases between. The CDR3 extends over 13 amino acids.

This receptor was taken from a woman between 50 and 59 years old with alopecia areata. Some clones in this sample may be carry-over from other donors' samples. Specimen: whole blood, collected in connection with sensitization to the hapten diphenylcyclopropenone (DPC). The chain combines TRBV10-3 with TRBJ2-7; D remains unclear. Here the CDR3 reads CAISGATSYEQYF. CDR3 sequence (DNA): TGTGCCATCAGTGGTGCTACTTCCTACGAGCAGTACTTC.